The next 14 T cell receptor beta chains were all read from a single sample in a study of blood T cells in healthy people across ages. Together with a sample-barcoded 5' primer, a J-beta primer mix was included in a second PCR lasting roughly 6 to 12 cycles. TCRdb passed the 5' RACE reads through MiXCR, listing each CDR3 protein once. The data contain about 730,000 distinct CDR3 sequences, around 40% of them singletons. Sample: blood. The receptor source for this set is a woman aged 55-75 years in good health.

A few counts support this clonotype. This chain uses TRBV24-1 with TRBJ2-7; 10 nucleotides agree with TRBD2. V dropped 0 bases and J dropped 8; count of bases not matched to a gene: 3. This CDR3 is built from 14 residues. From germline, CDR1 is KGHDR and CDR2 SFDVKD. In nucleotides, the CDR3 is TGTGCCACCAGTGATTTGTCTAGCGGGAGAAAGCAGTACTTC. Translating it yields CATSDLSSGRKQYF.

The chain is built from TRBV29-1 and TRBJ2-5; D unclear. The CDR3 loop spans 16 amino acids. V lost 5 bases and J lost 4, with 23 bases in between. Germline CDR1 SQVTM, CDR2 ANQGSEA. The CDR3 is CSVRNPRDKPGETQYF. The CDR3 coding sequence is TGCAGCGTTCGGAACCCCCGCGACAAGCCGGGAGAGACCCAGTACTTC.

In its sample, this clonotype was seen a few times. This rearrangement joins TRBV10-3 to TRBJ2-3, with D hard to call. Germline assignment: CDR1 ENHRY and CDR2 SYGVKD. Trimming cost V 3 bases and J 3 bases, with 13 bases left between them. CDR3 size: 15 residues. The CDR3 DNA is TGTGCCATCAGTGATCGGGTTAAGGGTACAGATACGCAGTATTTT. Translating it yields CAISDRVKGTDTQYF.

This clonotype turned up a few times. J is TRBJ2-5 and V is TRBV9, with 7 bases fitting TRBD2. With 0 bases clipped from V and 5 bases from J, the junction kept 1 base outside the gene matches. This CDR3 has 13 amino acids. CDR1 SGDLS and CDR2 YYNGEE come from the germline V gene. The CDR3 nucleotides are TGTGCCAGCAGCGTAGAACTAGCGGAGACCCAGTACTTC. It translates to CASSVELAETQYF.

This clonotype appeared a few times. The chain uses TRBV20-1 and TRBJ2-4, with TRBD1 matching 7 bases. This CDR3 has 14 residues. The ends lost 2 bases at V and 9 bases at J; junction bases unmatched: 10. Germline CDR1 DFQATT, CDR2 SNEGSKA (reference sequence). This CDR3 is CSARPRQGRAIQYF. The CDR3 DNA sequence: TGCAGTGCTAGACCCAGACAGGGTCGGGCCATTCAGTACTTC.

The chain recombines TRBV6-2 or TRBV6-3 with TRBJ2-2, with D perhaps TRBD1 (5 bases). Germline V gene lookup returns CDR1 MNHEY and CDR2 SVGEGT. V gave up 6 bases and J gave up 3 bases, with 11 bases separating them. This CDR3 is built from 14 residues. CDR3 amino acids: CASSRPTDTGELFF. CDR3 coding DNA: TGTGCCAGCAGCCGACCGACAGACACCGGGGAGCTGTTTTTT.

This CDR3 is CASSFLSGLADYEQYF. CDR3 DNA: TGCGCCAGCAGTTTTCTCTCGGGACTAGCGGACTACGAGCAGTACTTC. The rearrangement uses TRBV5-1 and TRBJ2-7, with 11 bases fitting TRBD2. Germline V CDR1 and CDR2: SGHRS, YFSETQ. This CDR3 is built from 16 residues. With V trimmed by 5 bases and J by 3 bases, 10 bases remained unmatched.

A few counts support this clonotype. V usage is TRBV5-1 and J usage is TRBJ1-4; D is ambiguous. V gave up 4 bases and J gave up 2 bases, with 12 bases separating them. CDR3 length: 15 residues. CDR1 SGHRS and CDR2 YFSETQ come from the germline V gene. The CDR3 protein is CASSDPEATNEKLFF. The CDR3 DNA is TGCGCCAGCAGCGATCCGGAAGCGACTAATGAAAAACTGTTTTTT.

A single count supports this clonotype. The rearrangement joins TRBV5-6 to TRBJ2-3; D not certain. V shed 4 bases and J shed 5 bases, with 8 bases lying between them. The CDR3 has 12 amino acids. Germline assignment: CDR1 SGHDT and CDR2 YYEEEE. Here the CDR3 DNA reads TGTGCCAGCAGCAGCCAGCTAGATACGCAGTATTTT. Protein sequence: CASSSQLDTQYF.

The sample holds one count of this clonotype. The V call is TRBV9, the J call TRBJ1-2, with 8 bases lining up with TRBD1. The CDR3 covers 16 residues. Germline trimming cut 0 bases from V and 8 bases from J; bases unmatched to any gene: 12. Germline CDR1 is SGDLS and CDR2 is YYNGEE. This chain's CDR3 is CASSVDGAGGAGGYTF. The CDR3 DNA follows: TGTGCCAGCAGCGTAGACGGGGCAGGGGGCGCAGGAGGCTACACCTTC.

As concerns this clonotype: This could be a read error, since a much larger clone is one nucleotide away. The gene calls are TRBV7-2 and TRBJ1-6, with a tentative D call TRBD1 (5 bases). Germline values: CDR1 SGHTA, CDR2 FQGNSA. Trimming cost V 5 bases and J 18 bases, with 17 bases left between them. There are 12 residues in the CDR3. CDR3 loop: CASSPGIGDPHF. In DNA form, the CDR3 reads TGTGCCAGCAGCCCCGGGATCGGGGACCCCCACTTT.

This clonotype appeared many times. This chain connects TRBV7-2 to TRBJ2-5, with D tentatively TRBD2 (6 bases). Trimming took off 5 bases at V and 5 bases at J, with 12 bases between the two ends. The CDR3 covers 13 residues. Per the germline V gene, CDR1 is SGHTA and CDR2 is FQGNSA. The CDR3, as DNA: TGTGCCAGCAGCCGGGGGTCTAGGGAGACCCAGTACTTC. Translated: CASSRGSRETQYF.

This clonotype was counted at least ten times. The J gene is TRBJ1-2, the V gene TRBV7-2, with 8 bases aligning to TRBD1. The trim removed 5 bases at V and 4 bases at J, leaving 9 bases unmatched. The CDR3 is made up of 15 amino acids. The germline V gene encodes CDR1 SGHTA and CDR2 FQGNSA. The CDR3: CASSPGQGLGYGYTF. The CDR3 DNA follows: TGTGCCAGCAGCCCTGGACAGGGCCTGGGCTATGGCTACACCTTC.

This clonotype turned up a few times. This chain connects TRBV6-1 to TRBJ1-6, with a weak D call TRBD1 (5 bases). Trimming left V 7 bases short and J 10 bases short, with 20 bases between. CDR1 MNHNS and CDR2 SASEGT come from the germline V gene. This CDR3 region has 15 residues. In nucleotides, the CDR3 is TGTGCCAGCACCGGGATGGGGACGGTAGGCTCACCCCTCCACTTT. Translating it yields CASTGMGTVGSPLHF.